This passage covers 29 T cell receptor beta chains from one sample sequenced in a study of tumor-infiltrating lymphocytes in oesophageal squamous cell carcinoma. TCRdb redid the calling of the PCR reads with MiXCR, one entry per CDR3 protein. This table holds 24,000 or so distinct CDR3 sequences, about two fifths found once. The sequenced sample was esophageal tumor tissue. The receptors were sampled from a male donor with esophageal squamous cell carcinoma.

On this clonotype itself: One end of the junction fails to match germline, which may point to a read error. The rearrangement uses TRBV7-6 and TRBJ2-5, with D maybe TRBD2 (5 bases). CDR1 and CDR2 from the germline V gene are SGHVS and FNYEAQ. The CDR3 has 14 residues. The CDR3 nucleotides are TGTGCTAGCAGCTTAGGCTCTAGCCCAGAGACCCAGTACTTC. This sequence encodes CASSLGSSPETQYF.

The J gene is TRBJ1-2, the V gene TRBV29-1; the D is unclear. This CDR3 is 12 amino acids long. V shed 6 bases and J shed 7 bases, with 15 bases lying between them. The germline V gene has CDR1 SQVTM and CDR2 ANQGSEA. The CDR3 nucleotides are TGCAGCGTGCTCCGGGGAACCGGTGGCTACACCTTC. Its translation is CSVLRGTGGYTF.

About this clonotype: A junction boundary mismatches the germline segment, possibly from a read error. This chain uses TRBV5-1 with TRBJ1-1; D perhaps matches TRBD1 (5 bases). From germline, CDR1 is SGHRS and CDR2 YFSETQ. This CDR3 region has 15 residues. The chain's CDR3 is CASSPEVQEDTEAFF. Here the CDR3 DNA reads TGCGCTAGCAGCCCCGAGGTACAGGAGGACACTGAAGCTTTCTTT.

This chain joins TRBV24-1 and TRBJ2-1, with D possibly being TRBD2 (6 bases). The DNA end favors TRBJ2-7, so the J call may be wrong. Germline-derived CDR1 and CDR2 are KGHDR and SFDVKD. This CDR3 is built from 15 residues. CDR3 in amino acids: CATSERRDHYNEQYF. The CDR3 DNA sequence: TGTGCCACCAGTGAAAGGCGGGATCACTACAATGAGCAGTACTTC.

At least ten counts were recorded for this clonotype. This is likely a read error, given that the CDR3 carries no conserved phenylalanine or tryptophan at its end. The DNA is left out, because the CDR3 cannot be placed on it with certainty; the CDR3 is given as TCRdb lists it. The chain couples TRBV7-4 to TRBJ2-7; TRBD2 is the table's D call, not checked against the DNA. The CDR3 numbers 9 amino acids, ends counted. Germline lookup yields CDR1 SGHVT and CDR2 SQSDAQ. The CDR3 reads CASSLEVAG.

The rearrangement uses TRBV6-1 and TRBJ2-5; TRBD2 agrees at 9 bases. The end of the DNA fits TRBJ2-1 better, so the J call may be wrong. The germline CDR1 and CDR2 sequences are MNHNS and SASEGT. This CDR3 is 15 amino acids long. The CDR3 protein is CASSEEGTSHNEQFF. The DNA of the CDR3 is TGTGCCAGCAGTGAAGAGGGGACTAGCCACAATGAGCAGTTCTTC.

By sample share, this clonotype is medium-sized. The CDR3 region is CASSLGRTGENYEQYF. The DNA of the CDR3 is TGTGCCAGCAGCTTAGGTCGGACAGGGGAGAACTACGAGCAGTACTTC. The genes are TRBV7-9 and TRBJ2-7, with 9 bases matching TRBD1. Germline assignment: CDR1 SEHNR and CDR2 FQNEAQ (reference sequence). The CDR3 totals 16 residues. With V trimmed by 1 base and J by 3 bases, 7 bases remained unmatched.

This clonotype was recorded many times. This chain connects TRBV5-1 to TRBJ2-1; 8 bases are a match to TRBD2. Germline V gene data show CDR1 as SGHRS and CDR2 as YFSETQ. The CDR3 totals 18 residues. The V segment lost 3 bases and the J segment 1 base; nucleotides outside the gene matches: 12. For the CDR3, the DNA is TGCGCCAGCAGCTCACGCCTCCTTAGCGGGAAGTCCTACAATGAGCAGTTCTTC. Protein: CASSSRLLSGKSYNEQFF.

This clonotype came up many times. A much larger clone sits a single nucleotide away, making a read error possible. The V gene is TRBV7-2, the J gene TRBJ2-1; 8 bases agree with TRBD2. CDR1 is SGHTA, CDR2 FQGNSA, per germline. The CDR3 consists of 17 residues. The V segment lost 0 bases and the J segment 10 bases; nucleotides outside the gene matches: 14. CDR3 DNA: TGTGCCAGCAGCTTAGCCGCAGGTTGGGGACTAGGGTTCGAGCAGTTCTTC. Amino acids: CASSLAAGWGLGFEQFF.

The CDR3: CASSFSRRSSNQPQHF. DNA for the CDR3: TGTGCCAGCAGCTTCTCCCGGAGGTCTAGCAATCAGCCCCAGCATTTT. The V gene is TRBV5-8, the J gene TRBJ1-5; no definite D call. This CDR3 contains 16 residues. Germline lookup yields CDR1 SGHTS and CDR2 YDEGEE. The V gene lost 2 bases and the J gene lost 0 bases, with 12 bases spanning the gap. Full variable domain (missing parts from reference TRBV5-8 and TRBJ1-5): EAGVTQSPTHLIKTRGQQATLRCSPISGHTSVYWYQQALGLGLQFLLWYDEGEERNRGNFPPRFSGRQFPNYSSELNVNALELEDSALYLCASSFSRRSSNQPQHFGDGTRLSIL.

This chain links TRBV28 with TRBJ2-1; the match to TRBD2 covers 10 bases. Germline trimming cut 5 bases from V and 4 bases from J; bases unmatched to any gene: 2. The CDR3 covers 14 residues. From germline, CDR1 is MDHEN and CDR2 SYDVKM. CDR3 bases: TGTGCCAGCAGTACGACTAGCGGGTACAATGAGCAGTTCTTC. This codes for CASSTTSGYNEQFF.

The sample holds a few counts of this clonotype. The chain recombines TRBV7-3 with TRBJ2-1, with D perhaps TRBD2 (6 bases). The better agreement between TRBJ2-7 and the DNA end casts doubt on the J call. This CDR3 has 13 amino acids. CDR1 is SGHTA and CDR2 is FQGTGA in the germline V gene. For the CDR3, the DNA is TGTGCCAGCAGCTTAGGGGGGTGGGGTGAGCAGTACTTC. This encodes CASSLGGWGEQYF.

This clonotype was detected only a few times. The rearrangement joins TRBV2 to TRBJ1-1; tentatively, D is TRBD1 (6 bases). V shed 6 bases and J shed 8 bases, with 13 bases lying between them. Germline V gene data show CDR1 as SNHLY and CDR2 as FYNNEI. The CDR3 contains 12 residues. The DNA for the CDR3 is TGTGCCAGCAGGGTGGGGGCTGTGGAAGCTTTCTTT. As protein: CASRVGAVEAFF.

This clonotype is labeled as medium-sized. The J gene is TRBJ2-6, the V gene TRBV7-3; 7 bases map to TRBD1. This CDR3 spans 15 amino acids. V was clipped by 5 bases and J by 3 bases; unmatched bases: 4. Germline values: CDR1 SGHTA, CDR2 FQGTGA. CDR3 in DNA: TGTGCCAGCAGCCTAGGACAGGTTGGGGCCAACGTCCTGACTTTC. Residues: CASSLGQVGANVLTF.

This clonotype is medium-sized in the sample. This sequence joins TRBV11-2 and TRBJ2-5; D tentatively fits TRBD1 or TRBD2 (5 bases each). Germline loops: CDR1 SGHAT, CDR2 FQNNGV. The CDR3 is 15 amino acids. Trimming took off 6 bases at V and 2 bases at J, with 16 bases between the two ends. The CDR3 DNA reads TGTGCCAGCAGTGACGTACCGGGACCACAAGAGACCCAGTACTTC. Translation: CASSDVPGPQETQYF. The variable domain in full, completed from reference TRBV11-2 and TRBJ2-5, reads EAGVAQSPRYKIIEKRQSVAFWCNPISGHATLYWYQQILGQGPKLLIQFQNNGVVDDSQLPKDRFSAERLKGVDSTLKIQPAKLEDSAVYLCASSDVPGPQETQYFGPGTRLLVL.

The table lists this clonotype with a few counts. This rearrangement joins TRBV7-6 to TRBJ2-4, with 12 bases that match TRBD2. V was clipped by 5 bases and J by 0 bases; unmatched bases: 8. Germline V gene sequence: CDR1 SGHVS, CDR2 FNYEAQ. The CDR3 covers 18 residues. CDR3 loop: CASSPLAGGRGAKNIQYF. In nucleotides, the CDR3 is TGTGCCAGCAGCCCTCTAGCGGGGGGGCGGGGAGCCAAAAACATTCAGTACTTC.

This chain connects TRBV7-2 to TRBJ2-7, with 10 positions matching TRBD2. Germline lookup yields CDR1 SGHTA and CDR2 FQGNSA. The CDR3 has 18 residues. V shed 0 bases, J shed 0 bases, and the junction held 8 bases outside the gene matches. Here the CDR3 DNA reads TGTGCCAGCAGCTTAGCCCTGAATAGCGGGGGGCGCTCCTACGAGCAGTACTTC. Translating gives CASSLALNSGGRSYEQYF.

V usage is TRBV28 and J usage is TRBJ2-1; the D gene is possibly TRBD1 (6 bases). The germline V and J ends were trimmed by 2 bases and 10 bases, with 18 bases remaining between them. CDR3 length equals 15 residues. CDR1 and CDR2 (germline): MDHEN, SYDVKM. The CDR3: CASSLRGTSSYEQFF. The CDR3 bases are TGTGCCAGCAGTTTAAGGGGGACGTCATCCTACGAGCAGTTCTTC.

This clonotype has ten or more counts. V and J are TRBV5-8 and TRBJ2-1, with D perhaps TRBD1 (5 bases). CDR3 size: 13 residues. From germline, CDR1 is SGHTS and CDR2 YDEGEE. V was pared by 0 bases and J by 8 bases, with 9 bases between. CDR3 amino acids: CASSLEGIDEQFF. CDR3 in DNA: TGTGCCAGCAGCTTGGAGGGGATCGATGAGCAGTTCTTC. Looking up the rest from reference TRBV5-8 and TRBJ2-1 gives the full variable domain: EAGVTQSPTHLIKTRGQQATLRCSPISGHTSVYWYQQALGLGLQFLLWYDEGEERNRGNFPPRFSGRQFPNYSSELNVNALELEDSALYLCASSLEGIDEQFFGPGTRLTVL.

The chain uses TRBV6-6 and TRBJ2-3; D might be TRBD1 or TRBD2, each matching 5 bases. The J call may be mistaken, given a closer DNA end match to TRBJ2-1. The germline CDR1 and CDR2 sequences are MNHNY and SVGAGI (reference sequence). The CDR3 covers 19 residues. CDR3 nucleotide sequence: TGTGCCAGCAGTTACCCCCTCCGGGGACGATATAGAGCCTACAATGAGCAGTTCTTC. This codes for CASSYPLRGRYRAYNEQFF.

This clonotype was counted between two and nine times. No conserved phenylalanine or tryptophan is present at the end of the CDR3, so a read error is the likely explanation. Because the CDR3's place on the DNA is in doubt, the DNA is left out and the CDR3 is given as listed by TCRdb. The rearrangement uses TRBV2 and TRBJ2-1; the table's D gene call, TRBD2, was not cross checked with the DNA. The CDR3 adds up to 9 amino acids, both ends counted. Germline assignment: CDR1 SNHLY and CDR2 FYNNEI. Here the CDR3 reads CASSSGLAG.

The table lists this clonotype with many counts. A junction end diverges from the germline sequence, so it may reflect a read error. The J gene is TRBJ1-6, the V gene TRBV27; D gene uncertain. The germline V gene has CDR1 MNHEY and CDR2 SMNVEV (reference sequence). The CDR3 has 16 amino acids. The CDR3 nucleotides are TGTGCCAGCAGTCCACCTGGACGGACCTATAATTCACCCCTCCACTTC. Translating gives CASSPPGRTYNSPLHF.

The chain carries TRBV6-2 or TRBV6-3 and TRBJ2-1; D not resolved. The CDR3 is 15 amino acids. CDR1 is MNHEY, CDR2 SVGEGT, per germline. Between the trimmed V and J ends, which lost 7 bases and 0 bases, there was a span of 13 bases. Here the CDR3 DNA reads TGTGCCAGCAAAGCGTCTTGGGGCTCCTACAATGAGCAGTTCTTC. Protein sequence: CASKASWGSYNEQFF.

This sequence joins TRBV24-1 and TRBJ2-1, with 9 bases lining up with TRBD2. Trimming at V came to 5 bases and at J to 6 bases, leaving 4 bases not matched to a gene. The germline V gene encodes CDR1 KGHDR and CDR2 SFDVKD. The CDR3 runs 14 residues. The CDR3 is CATSGTSGSNEQFF. The CDR3 region has the DNA TGTGCCACCAGTGGTACTAGCGGGTCCAATGAGCAGTTCTTC.

This clonotype was recorded a few times. V and J are TRBV5-4 and TRBJ2-4; 7 positions match TRBD2. The trim removed 0 bases at V and 3 bases at J, leaving 9 bases unmatched. This CDR3 comprises 17 residues. Germline assignment: CDR1 SGHNT and CDR2 YYREEE (reference sequence). The CDR3, as DNA: TGTGCCAGCAGCTTGGAGGGGAGCGGGATGAACAAAAACATTCAGTACTTC. Protein sequence: CASSLEGSGMNKNIQYF.

By sample share, this clonotype is medium-sized. This chain connects TRBV7-9 to TRBJ2-5, with a possible D match to TRBD1 (6 bases). Trimming cost V 7 bases and J 1 base, with 10 bases left between them. The germline V gene encodes CDR1 SEHNR and CDR2 FQNEAQ (reference sequence). The CDR3 has 13 residues. The CDR3: CASTLGAQETQYF. The CDR3 DNA reads TGTGCCAGCACCCTGGGGGCCCAAGAGACCCAGTACTTC.

The V gene is TRBV19, the J gene TRBJ2-4; the D gene is possibly TRBD1 (5 bases). The CDR3 consists of 11 residues. Per the germline V gene, CDR1 is LNHDA and CDR2 is SQIVND (reference sequence). The V gene lost 3 bases and the J gene lost 13 bases, with 10 bases spanning the gap. Here the CDR3 DNA reads TGTGCCAGTAGTATGGGGCTAGAGCAGTACTTC. Translated, it gives CASSMGLEQYF.

This clonotype was counted ten times or more. V and J are TRBV7-8 and TRBJ2-7; 8 nucleotides align to TRBD1. CDR1 SGHVS and CDR2 FQNEAQ come from the germline V gene. The J segment lost 3 bases and the V segment lost 5 bases, leaving 6 bases of the junction unmatched. The CDR3 runs 14 residues. The CDR3 region has the DNA TGTGCCAGCAGCCCGCACAGGGGGGACTACGAGCAGTACTTC. Residues: CASSPHRGDYEQYF.

The chain recombines TRBV24-1 with TRBJ2-5; 7 nucleotides agree with TRBD1. The junction had 7 bases not matched to a gene; V was cut back by 3 bases and J by 7 bases. This CDR3 has 14 amino acids. Germline values: CDR1 KGHDR, CDR2 SFDVKD. The CDR3 sequence: CATSDRDRVGTQYF. The CDR3 DNA reads TGTGCCACCAGTGATCGAGACAGGGTGGGGACCCAGTACTTC.